This T cell receptor (beta chain) was found in a study of cytotoxic CD8 clonotypes in ibrutinib-treated CLL. Germline V CDR1 and CDR2: PRHDT, FYEKMQ (reference sequence). The CDR3 consists of 15 residues. V lost 2 bases and J lost 6; bases outside the gene matches: 4. A 1 in 200,000 to 1 in 1 million T cell depth was the sequencing target. The table came from immunoSEQ multiplex PCR; TCRdb's copy has only in-frame clones and leaves some out. This sample has 250,000 to 350,000 clones, with approximately 76% found just once. This sequence joins TRBV13 and TRBJ1-5, with TRBD1 matching 10 bases. Sequencing used PBMCs, obtained at disease progression, from a patient treated with ibrutinib. The sequence was obtained from a human donor with chronic lymphocytic leukemia. CDR3 DNA: TGTGCCAGCAGCTTAAGTTGGGACAGGGGTCAGCCCCAGCATTTT. Its translation: CASSLSWDRGQPQHF.